This TCR beta chain was sequenced for a study of breast tumors, draining lymph nodes, adjacent tissues. TCRdb ran MiXCR on the multiplex PCR reads and lists one entry per CDR3 protein. In the table there are 200,000 or so distinct CDR3 sequences, approximately 31% of which are singletons. Points from the study as a whole: Tumor T cell lymph node origin was a supported hypothesis, not proven. Compared with lymph nodes, tumors were less diverse; compared with nontumor tissue, more. Most tumor T cells seemingly derive from lymph node, then expand in tumor.

Samples came from axillary lymph nodes draining the breast cancer. The CDR3 has 12 amino acids. V gave up 8 bases and J gave up 8 bases, with 11 bases separating them. Per the germline V gene, CDR1 is SGHNT and CDR2 is YYREEE (reference sequence). About this clonotype itself: What it binds is not known.

This sequence joins TRBV5-4 and TRBJ1-6; D not resolved. Input material: axillary lymph node tissue. This receptor was identified in a female donor with breast cancer. Some clones in this sample may be carry-over from other donors' samples. CDR3 amino acids: CASQKTDSPLHF. The CDR3 bases are TGTGCCAGTCAGAAGACCGATTCACCCCTCCACTTT.